These T cell receptor beta chains were read from a single sample in a study of long-term antiretroviral therapy in people with HIV. Profiled with immunoSEQ multiplex PCR; TCRdb holds only in-frame clones, not every one. Here the sample spans 48,000 or so clones, about 86% being singletons. This specimen consisted of unsorted PBMCs, obtained 0.8 years after starting antiretroviral therapy. All receptors come from a woman under 30 with HIV. The CDR3 runs from the conserved cysteine through the conserved F or W. A clone size is listed for some rows: how often the clone was seen (once, few, many), or a class if it is expanded.

. TRBV9 CASSVALAIQETQYF
. TRBV4-1 CASSQDQVGYEQYF
. TRBV9 CASSRGGASTDTQYF
. TRBV27 CASSLGQGTINYGYTF
once TRBV10-3 CAISESTGAFIEQYF
. TRBV29-1 CNVLGLTGDSNQPQHF
. TRBV7-2 CASKPRQGGEKLFF
. TRBV27 CASSFGRGLPNYGYTF
. TRBV7-9 CASSSQEGNEKLFF
. TRBV7-2 CASSLSGESSYEQYF
. TRBV4-3 CASSRGGTNEQFF
. TRBV5-4 CASSLDSPSANYGYTF
. TRBV7-8 CASRRTRQSYEQYF
few TRBV7-3 CASSLTGGYNEQFF
. TRBV6-4 CASSEEDPPTGELFF
. TRBV5-1 CASSRRVRTGELFF
few TRBV19 CASRTSAGQETQYF
. TRBV7-9 CASGRSSGANVLTF
. TRBV19 CASSIGAGYTEAFF
. TRBV4-3 CASSQEPYPTSYEQYF
. TRBV25-1 CASSEYGPGKYGYTF
. TRBV6-5 CASSYSREHGTDTQYF
. TRBV4-3 CASSQETGTAEAFF
. TRBV19 CASTSGGRTYEQYF
once TRBV10-3 CAIGTGDSPLHF
. TRBV7-6 CASSAGLAGEEYEQYF
. TRBV7-3 CASSPLAGETGELFF
. TRBV2 CASSPTGLSGVWGEQYF
. TRBV19 CASSPGTYYEQYF
. TRBV7-9 CASSEESSYEQYF